A single sample is the source of the 18 T cell receptor beta chains below, sequenced in a study of T cell repertoires in cytomegalovirus infection. Their antigens are not known. MiXCR was run by TCRdb on the reads, yielding one entry per CDR3 protein. The sample consists of approximately 990,000 distinct CDR3 sequences, approximately 32% of them appearing once. The sample in question was cultured CD8+ T cells from PBMCs, obtained from culture after CMV antigen stimulation. These receptors all stem from a human donor in good health (CMV status not recorded). Some clones in this sample may be carry-over from other donors' samples.

The chain carries TRBV9 and TRBJ1-1; 11 bases fit TRBD1. Germline V CDR1 and CDR2: SGDLS, YYNGEE. Unmatched junction bases numbered 9, after V lost 3 bases and J lost 5 bases. The CDR3 sequence is 16 residues long. CDR3 amino acids: CASSASGQGAFTEAFF. The CDR3 nucleotides are TGTGCCAGCAGCGCGTCCGGACAGGGGGCGTTTACTGAAGCTTTCTTT.

This clonotype was seen ten or more times. This rearrangement joins TRBV15 to TRBJ2-3; 7 positions agree with TRBD1. CDR1 and CDR2 (germline): LNHNV, YYDKDF (reference sequence). The CDR3 covers 17 residues. With 2 bases clipped from V and 2 bases from J, the junction kept 10 bases outside the gene matches. For the CDR3, the DNA is TGTGCCACCAGCAGACCGCCGACAGGGTTTAACACAGATACGCAGTATTTT. This encodes CATSRPPTGFNTDTQYF. The entire variable domain, with the rest obtained from reference TRBV15 and TRBJ2-3, is as follows: DAMVIQNPRYQVTQFGKPVTLSCSQTLNHNVMYWYQQKSSQAPKLLFHYYDKDFNNEADTPDNFQSRRPNTSFCFLDIRSPGLGDTAMYLCATSRPPTGFNTDTQYFGPGTRLTVL.

This clonotype showed up just a few times. V gene TRBV20-1 combines with J gene TRBJ2-1; D ambiguous. The CDR3 has 14 residues. V lost 0 bases to trimming and J lost 5 bases, with 11 bases between them. From germline, CDR1 is DFQATT and CDR2 SNEGSKA (reference sequence). CDR3 DNA sequence: TGCAGTGCTAGAGAGCCCTACTCGGACAATGAGCAGTTCTTC. It is translated as CSAREPYSDNEQFF.

At least ten counts were recorded for this clonotype. The rearrangement uses TRBV7-9 and TRBJ1-1; D call uncertain. This CDR3 has 13 amino acids. Trimming removed 8 bases from V and 3 bases from J, with 13 bases in between. The V gene's germline CDR1 is SEHNR and CDR2 FQNEAQ (reference sequence). CDR3 coding DNA: TGTGCCAGCGGACTCGGCGGATACACTGAAGCTTTCTTT. Translated, it gives CASGLGGYTEAFF.

This clonotype was seen only a few times. J is TRBJ1-2 and V is TRBV2; the D is unclear. This CDR3 has 13 amino acids. The germline CDR1 and CDR2 sequences are SNHLY and FYNNEI. Trimming removed 3 bases from V and 4 bases from J, with 9 bases in between. The CDR3 sequence is CASSEGKFYGYTF. DNA for the CDR3: TGTGCCAGCAGTGAGGGAAAGTTCTATGGCTACACCTTC.

CDR3 sequence: CASSLIAGGSSYEQYF. In nucleotides, the CDR3 is TGTGCCAGCAGCTTAATTGCAGGGGGGAGCTCCTACGAGCAGTACTTC. The J gene is TRBJ2-7, the V gene TRBV7-6, with a possible D match to TRBD1 (7 bases). The germline CDR1 and CDR2 sequences are SGHVS and FNYEAQ. The CDR3 contains 16 residues. Trimming took off 2 bases at V and 0 bases at J, with 14 bases between the two ends.

This clonotype has only a few counts. The chain employs TRBV7-9 and TRBJ2-2, with TRBD1 matching 7 bases. The CDR3 has 17 residues. V shed 0 bases and J 4 bases; nucleotides not matched to a gene: 8. CDR1 and CDR2 from the germline V gene are SEHNR and FQNEAQ (reference sequence). The CDR3 protein is CASSLAPGTESTGELFF. CDR3 bases: TGTGCCAGCAGCTTAGCACCCGGGACAGAGAGCACCGGGGAGCTGTTTTTT.

A note on this clonotype: Just one base apart from a much larger clone, this may be a read error. This chain connects TRBV7-9 to TRBJ1-1; a possible D gene is TRBD1 (5 bases). Germline lookup yields CDR1 SEHNR and CDR2 FQNEAQ (reference sequence). The CDR3 length is 16 residues. As DNA, the CDR3 is TGTGTCAGCAGCTTAGCCCCTAGGTCAGGGATCACTGAAGCTTTCTTT. Translation gives CVSSLAPRSGITEAFF.

The V call is TRBV7-9, the J call TRBJ1-1, with 7 bases fitting TRBD1. CDR1 is SEHNR and CDR2 is FQNEAQ in the germline V gene (reference sequence). This CDR3 contains 14 residues. V gave up 5 bases and J gave up 4 bases; unmatched junction bases: 7. The CDR3 loop is CASSPAAGGTEAFF. The DNA of the CDR3 is TGTGCCAGCAGCCCAGCCGCAGGGGGCACTGAAGCTTTCTTT.

The chain combines TRBV5-6 with TRBJ2-7, with D hard to call. The CDR3 is 14 residues long. V was shortened by 0 bases and J by 3 bases, with 10 bases between the two germline ends. Germline assignment: CDR1 SGHDT and CDR2 YYEEEE. CDR3 region: CASSLDPANYEQYV. In nucleotides, the CDR3 is TGTGCCAGCAGCTTGGATCCAGCCAACTACGAGCAGTACGTC.

A few counts support this clonotype. V usage is TRBV27 and J usage is TRBJ1-6; D remains ambiguous. This CDR3 comprises 16 residues. V lost 2 bases and J 0 bases, leaving 8 bases between the germline ends. Germline V gene sequence: CDR1 MNHEY, CDR2 SMNVEV (reference sequence). The CDR3 loop is CASSLLPGSYNSPLHF. Here the CDR3 DNA reads TGTGCCAGCAGTTTACTCCCAGGCTCCTATAATTCACCCCTCCACTTT.

This clonotype was seen a few times. The chain is built from TRBV29-1 and TRBJ1-4; D is possibly TRBD1 (5 bases). The CDR3 spans 13 residues. Germline lookup yields CDR1 SQVTM and CDR2 ANQGSEA. Between the trimmed V and J ends, which lost 3 bases and 4 bases, there was a span of 9 bases. Here the CDR3 reads CSVDGGDNEKLFF. The CDR3 region has the DNA TGCAGCGTTGACGGGGGTGATAATGAAAAACTGTTTTTT.

The rearrangement joins TRBV4-3 to TRBJ1-1; tentative D call: TRBD1 (5 bases). The V gene's germline CDR1 is LGHNA and CDR2 YSLEER. V was trimmed by 0 bases and J by 8 bases, leaving 19 bases between them. There are 16 residues in the CDR3. The CDR3 DNA follows: TGCGCCAGCAGCCAAGAGTGGGGCGAAGAGGGCCTGGAAGCTTTCTTT. Its translation: CASSQEWGEEGLEAFF.

The chain carries TRBV6-1 and TRBJ1-1; 9 nucleotides line up with TRBD1. Germline V gene lookup returns CDR1 MNHNS and CDR2 SASEGT. The CDR3 runs 15 residues. V gave up 7 bases and J gave up 1 base; unmatched junction bases: 7. The chain's CDR3 is CASTRDREENTEAFF. Written as DNA, the CDR3 is TGTGCCAGCACCCGGGACAGGGAGGAGAACACTGAAGCTTTCTTT.

J is TRBJ1-1 and V is TRBV4-1; 9 nucleotides agree with TRBD1. The V gene's germline CDR1 is MGHRA and CDR2 YSYEKL. Unmatched junction bases numbered 9, after V lost 4 bases and J lost 3 bases. The CDR3 is 16 amino acids. In DNA, the CDR3 is TGCGCCAGCAGCCGGGGGACAGGGTTAGGGGACACTGAAGCTTTCTTT. This gives the protein CASSRGTGLGDTEAFF.

This clonotype was detected only a few times. The chain is built from TRBV7-6 and TRBJ2-3; TRBD1 matches at 9 bases. The V gene's germline CDR1 is SGHVS and CDR2 FNYEAQ. CDR3 length: 15 amino acids. The ends lost 3 bases at V and 4 bases at J; junction bases unmatched: 5. In DNA, the CDR3 is TGTGCCAGCAGCTTCACAGGGGGCGGCTCAGATACGCAGTATTTT. It encodes CASSFTGGGSDTQYF.

This clonotype was seen a handful of times. The CDR3 bases are TGTGCCAGCAGTTATTCGACAGGGCCAACCGAAAAACTGTTTTTT. This sequence encodes CASSYSTGPTEKLFF. The V gene is TRBV6-2 or TRBV6-3, the J gene TRBJ1-4, with 7 bases lining up with TRBD1. This CDR3 has 15 residues. Germline lookup yields CDR1 MNHEY and CDR2 SVGEGT. The V gene end was trimmed by 3 bases and the J gene end by 8 bases; junction bases not matched to a gene: 9.

Worth noting for this clonotype: One junction end disagrees with the germline gene, perhaps due to a read error. The chain combines TRBV5-6 with TRBJ2-3; D is unresolved. This CDR3 spans 13 amino acids. Looked up from germline, CDR1 is SGHDT and CDR2 is YYEEEE. CDR3 loop: CANSSYMADTQYF. In DNA, the CDR3 is TGTGCCAACAGCTCCTACATGGCAGATACGCAGTATTTT.